This T cell receptor (beta chain) was captured in a study of blood T cell repertoires in COVID-19. Study overall: The samples span acute and convalescent COVID-19 from the United States, Italy and Spain. Nucleic acid was either cDNA or gDNA, and it came from T cells, B-cell-depleted T cells, or PBMCs.

Original analysis: Amplification with reference gene primers provided the estimates of nucleated cell counts. TCRdb keeps only in-frame clones here, not all; method: immunoSEQ multiplex PCR. The DNA was the basis for D and trimming; V, J and clone size are from that table. The sample yields tens of thousands of clones, roughly 89% seen once. With 4 bases removed from V and 5 bases from J, the gap between germline ends came to 21 bases. CDR3 length: 16 residues. Per germline, CDR1 SGHNT and CDR2 YYREEE (reference sequence). J is TRBJ1-2 and V is TRBV5-4; TRBD1 might be the D (6 bases). The sample taken for sequencing was peripheral blood. The origin of this receptor is a man in his fifties with active or convalescent COVID-19. The CDR3 loop is CASSRNTQGILYGYTF. The CDR3 DNA is TGTGCCAGCAGCAGAAACACTCAGGGGATACTATATGGCTACACCTTC.